This TCR beta chain was profiled in a study of T cells expressing NK-cell markers. TCRdb re-called the 5' RACE reads; one entry per CDR3 protein, DNA not given. The sample data list roughly 420,000 distinct CDR3 sequences. Sample: blood T cells: a sorted CD56 or NKG2C T cell subset, CD4+ or CD8+ T cells, or bulk PBMC T cells (not recorded which). The clonotype originates from a woman aged 18-69 years in good health.

The CDR3 here is CASSAPLGSYNEQFF. The chain is built from TRBV19 and TRBJ2-1; TCRdb's D call of TRBD1 is untestable without DNA. Germline CDR1 reads LNHDA; CDR2 reads SQIVND (reference sequence). This CDR3 is 15 amino acids long.